Detailed here is one T cell receptor beta chain. The protocol was immunoSEQ multiplex PCR, while the TCRdb copy is restricted to in-frame clones and leaves out a portion. The sample holds around 64,000 clones; 80% to 90% are singletons and the top ten take roughly 3.2%. V shed 2 bases, J shed 3 bases, and the junction held 1 base outside the gene matches. This CDR3 comprises 14 residues. The germline gives CDR1 LGHDT, CDR2 YNNKEL (reference sequence). The source of the sample is a study of blood T cell repertoires in COVID-19. Study information: In each case, the material was cDNA or gDNA derived from T cells, B-cell-depleted T cells, or PBMCs.

The sequenced sample consisted of peripheral blood. J is TRBJ1-3 and V is TRBV3-1 (or the pseudogene TRBV3-2); 7 bases agree with TRBD1. The origin of this receptor is a man in his forties or fifties with active COVID-19. In nucleotides, the CDR3 is TGTGCCAGCAGCCAACAGGGGGGTGGAAACACCATATATTTT. Translation gives CASSQQGGGNTIYF.